A selection of T cell receptor beta chains follows, all from one sample in a study of T cells in Graves' hyperthyroidism and ophthalmopathy. TCRdb re-called the multiplex PCR reads with MiXCR, one entry per CDR3 protein. The table records more than 150,000 distinct CDR3 sequences, about 17% of them present only once. The material sequenced was blood. Receptors were obtained from a woman in her forties or fifties with Graves' hyperthyroidism. Each CDR3 is given with its conserved first and last residue.

V: TRBV12-3/TRBV12-4; CDR3: CASSLGPGQNNSPLHF
V: TRBV14; CDR3: CASSQTGNSPLHF
V: TRBV12-3/TRBV12-4; CDR3: CASSPRGGNTDTQYF
V: TRBV28; CDR3: CASRSGGFSAYEQYF
V: TRBV3-1; CDR3: CASSQGPDYEQYF
V: TRBV6-1; CDR3: CASRPGQATGGYTF
V: TRBV5-1; CDR3: CASSLAAGDGYTF
V: TRBV7-9; CDR3: CASSPGTTDYNEQFF
V: TRBV28; CDR3: CASSQTSGGLYEQYF
V: TRBV18; CDR3: CASSLGQANTEAFF
V: TRBV5-1; CDR3: CASSLGVGGPEKLFF
V: TRBV6-6; CDR3: CASSYQGPGTGELFF
V: TRBV7-3; CDR3: CASNPRQSRRNSNQPQHF
V: TRBV29-1; CDR3: CSGGQGTGTEAFF
V: TRBV12-3/TRBV12-4; CDR3: CASSLPGGTNEKLFF
V: TRBV11-1; CDR3: CASSLEQNTYNEQFF
V: TRBV6-1; CDR3: CASFLGLNTEAFF
V: TRBV6-6; CDR3: CASSYSPTGSTDTQYF
V: TRBV18; CDR3: CASSPGDLSTDTQYF
V: TRBV28; CDR3: CATTISNQPQHF